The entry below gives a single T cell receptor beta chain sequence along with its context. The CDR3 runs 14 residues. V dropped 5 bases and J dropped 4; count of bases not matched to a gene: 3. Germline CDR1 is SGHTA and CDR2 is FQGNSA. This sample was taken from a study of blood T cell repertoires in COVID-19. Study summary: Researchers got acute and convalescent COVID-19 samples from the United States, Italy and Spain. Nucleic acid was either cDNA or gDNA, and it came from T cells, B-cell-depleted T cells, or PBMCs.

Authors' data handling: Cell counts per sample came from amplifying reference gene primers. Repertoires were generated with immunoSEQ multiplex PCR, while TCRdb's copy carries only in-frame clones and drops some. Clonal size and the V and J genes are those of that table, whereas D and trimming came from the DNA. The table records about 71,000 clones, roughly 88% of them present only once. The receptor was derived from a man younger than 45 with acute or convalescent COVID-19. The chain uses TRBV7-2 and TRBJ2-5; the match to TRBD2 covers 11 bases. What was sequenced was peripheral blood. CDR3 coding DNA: TGTGCCAGCAGCCCAGGACTAGCGGGAGAGACCCAGTACTTC. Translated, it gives CASSPGLAGETQYF.